A selection of T cell receptor beta chains follows, all from one sample in a study of glioma-infiltrating T cells. MiXCR was run by TCRdb on the multiplex PCR reads, yielding one entry per CDR3 protein. The sample holds around 130,000 distinct CDR3 sequences, around 25% seen once. The source material was glioma tissue, nonneoplastic brain tissue, or PBMCs (not recorded which). The source of these receptors is a human donor with low-grade glioma or glioblastoma, undergoing nonglioma brain surgery, or in good health (not recorded which). Both conserved end residues are part of each CDR3.

j_call v_call cdr3_aa
TRBJ2-3 TRBV20-1 CSARATSGGPTDTQYF
TRBJ2-1 TRBV24-1 CATSEEGTYNEQFF
TRBJ2-1 TRBV6-1 CASSGGAGRNEQFF
TRBJ2-3 TRBV7-9 CASSPGGARGTDTQYF
TRBJ1-1 TRBV2 CASSADTNTEAFF
TRBJ2-2 TRBV24-1 CATSDTSGGENTGELFF
TRBJ2-3 TRBV6-1 CASSDWVGRTDTQYF
TRBJ1-6 TRBV11-1 CASSLIQDSPLHF
TRBJ1-6 TRBV20-1 CSARDGGDHPPLHF
TRBJ1-5 TRBV12-3/TRBV12-4 CASKFSTSNNQPQHF
TRBJ1-5 TRBV7-9 CASRRGGENQPQHF
TRBJ1-1 TRBV28 CASIAGNRAPEAFF
TRBJ2-5 TRBV28 CASSTWGVLTYF
TRBJ1-1 TRBV29-1 CSVEDPGSEAFF
TRBJ2-1 TRBV15 CATSRRLAGGNEQFF
TRBJ1-1 TRBV7-9 CASSFGELEAFF
TRBJ1-1 TRBV15 CATSNRGGGTEAFF
TRBJ1-2 TRBV10-3 CAISDPGTAINYGYTF
TRBJ2-1 TRBV18 CASSLILGEQFF
TRBJ1-1 TRBV11-3 CASSSDRLAEAFF
TRBJ2-5 TRBV6-1 CASSEGDLAVVKETQYF
TRBJ1-1 TRBV5-1 CASSLQVTGTEAFF
TRBJ2-5 TRBV14 CASSPSGTRQETQYF
TRBJ1-5 TRBV29-1 CSVADSYSNQPQHF